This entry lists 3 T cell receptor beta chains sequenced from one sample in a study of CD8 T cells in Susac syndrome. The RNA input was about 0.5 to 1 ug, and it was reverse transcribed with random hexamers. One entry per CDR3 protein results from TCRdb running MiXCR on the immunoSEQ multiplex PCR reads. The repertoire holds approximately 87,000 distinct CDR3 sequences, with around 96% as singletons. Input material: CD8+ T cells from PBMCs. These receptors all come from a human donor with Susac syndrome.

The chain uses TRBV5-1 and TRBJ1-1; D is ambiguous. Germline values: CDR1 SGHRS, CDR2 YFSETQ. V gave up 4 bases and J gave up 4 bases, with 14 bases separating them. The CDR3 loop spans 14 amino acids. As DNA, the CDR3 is TGCGCCAGCAGCCCGATTTCGGGGAGCACTGAAGCTTTCTTT. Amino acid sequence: CASSPISGSTEAFF.

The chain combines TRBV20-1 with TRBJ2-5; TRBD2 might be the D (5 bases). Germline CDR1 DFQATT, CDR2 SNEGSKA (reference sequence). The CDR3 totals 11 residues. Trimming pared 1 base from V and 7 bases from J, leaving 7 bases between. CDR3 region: CSARVGRTQYF. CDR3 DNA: TGCAGTGCTAGAGTAGGGAGGACCCAGTACTTC.

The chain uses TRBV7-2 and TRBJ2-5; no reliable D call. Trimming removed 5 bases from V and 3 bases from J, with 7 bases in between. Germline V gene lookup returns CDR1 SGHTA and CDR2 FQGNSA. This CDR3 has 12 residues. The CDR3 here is CASSRKEETQYF. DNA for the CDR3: TGTGCCAGCAGCCGAAAGGAAGAGACCCAGTACTTC.